Included here is one TCR beta chain sequence, with context. Its cognate antigen is unknown. The sample originates from a study of beta chain features in type 1 diabetes. Study-wide results and caveats: Moderately but significantly shorter TCRB CDR3s were found in Type 1 diabetes patients in all four CD4+ subsets. PCR might favor shorter templates, but any such skew would affect patients and controls equally.

One heparinised blood draw averaging about 120 mL was given by each donor. Sorted CD4+ subsets: naive, central memory, regulatory, stem cell-like memory (CD45RO/CCR7/CD25/CD127/CD95/CD27 panel). Sequencing targeted expressed TCRB transcripts, as all isolated RNA had been reverse transcribed. Only in-frame clones appear in the TCRdb table, and some are missing; sequencing was by immunoSEQ multiplex PCR. The profile shows under 350,000 clones, around 22% of them singletons. CDR1 MDHEN and CDR2 SYDVKM come from the germline V gene. There are 13 residues in the CDR3. Trimming left V 6 bases short and J 4 bases short, with 12 bases between.

The TCR sequence derives from a woman aged 30 to 39 with type 1 diabetes. Sequencing used naive CD4+ T cells from blood. The chain combines TRBV28 with TRBJ2-5, with a possible D match to TRBD1 (7 bases). In DNA form, the CDR3 reads TGTGCCAGCAGACCAGGGGGAGGAGAGACCCAGTACTTC. Its translation is CASRPGGGETQYF.